This T cell receptor beta chain was observed in a study of response to subunit inactivated influenza vaccine. V was pared by 0 bases and J by 5 bases, with 15 bases between. The CDR3 has 16 residues. Germline lookup yields CDR1 SGHKS and CDR2 YYEKEE (reference sequence). General study findings and limits: Authors suggested each seasonal influenza vaccination recruits few new T cells.

MiXCR was run by TCRdb on the RT-PCR reads, yielding one entry per CDR3 protein. Here the sample spans around 530,000 distinct CDR3 sequences, 10% to 15% being singletons. The table lists this clonotype with a few counts. Its antigen is as yet unknown. V gene TRBV5-5 combines with J gene TRBJ2-1, with TRBD2 as a possible D gene (6 bases). This receptor was obtained from a man aged 45-60 years who received an inactivated influenza vaccine. The source material was PBMCs from blood, sampled on the day of vaccination. The CDR3 nucleotides are TGTGCCAGCAGCTTGGATGACGGGAGAGTCAACAATGAGCAGTTCTTC. Translating gives CASSLDDGRVNNEQFF.